This T cell receptor beta chain was obtained from a study of cytomegalovirus exposure and HLA in healthy donors. At the level of the study: Out of about 190 million T cells, an earlier analysis found around 110 million unique TCR beta sequences in total.

Findings of the study overall: A further, later analysis showed that HLA-associated TCR beta chains (compared with equally common others) were more clonally expanded. It was in a later analysis that TCR association rates were seen to vary by HLA locus, highest for DRB1 and lowest for HLA-C.

PCR employed 60 Vbeta and 13 Jbeta primers. Method: immunoSEQ multiplex PCR; TCRdb's copy keeps in-frame clones and lacks some. The data hold 180,000 or so clones, with about 75% observed a single time. Of note for this clone: Its antigen is not known.

Trimming cost V 9 bases and J 4 bases, with 16 bases left between them. The germline V gene encodes CDR1 LNHDA and CDR2 SQIVND (reference sequence). The CDR3 extends over 14 amino acids. The genes are TRBV19 and TRBJ1-3, with no clear D. This TCR was sampled from a woman in her 40s in good health and CMV-seropositive. The specimen was PBMCs. The CDR3 is CASRQGLSGNTIYF. As DNA, the CDR3 is TGTGCCAGCCGACAAGGACTGTCCGGAAACACCATATATTTT.